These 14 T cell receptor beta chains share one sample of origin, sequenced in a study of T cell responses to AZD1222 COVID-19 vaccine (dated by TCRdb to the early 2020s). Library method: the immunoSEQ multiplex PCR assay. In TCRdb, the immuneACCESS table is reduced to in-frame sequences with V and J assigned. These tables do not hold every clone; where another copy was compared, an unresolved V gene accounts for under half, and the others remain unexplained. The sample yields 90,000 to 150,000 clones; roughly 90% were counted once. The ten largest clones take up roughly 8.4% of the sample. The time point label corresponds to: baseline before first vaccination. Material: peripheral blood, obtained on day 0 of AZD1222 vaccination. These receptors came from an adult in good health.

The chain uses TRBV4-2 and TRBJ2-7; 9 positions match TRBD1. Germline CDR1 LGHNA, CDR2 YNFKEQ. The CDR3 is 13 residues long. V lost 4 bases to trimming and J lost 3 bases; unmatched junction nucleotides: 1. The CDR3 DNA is TGTGCCAGCAGCCGGGACAGGGACTACGAGCAGTACTTC. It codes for CASSRDRDYEQYF.

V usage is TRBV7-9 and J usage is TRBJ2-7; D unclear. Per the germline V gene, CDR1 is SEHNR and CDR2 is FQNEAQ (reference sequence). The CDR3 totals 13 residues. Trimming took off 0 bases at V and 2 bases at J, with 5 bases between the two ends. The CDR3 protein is CASSLAQTYEQYF. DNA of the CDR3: TGTGCCAGCAGCTTAGCACAGACCTACGAGCAGTACTTC.

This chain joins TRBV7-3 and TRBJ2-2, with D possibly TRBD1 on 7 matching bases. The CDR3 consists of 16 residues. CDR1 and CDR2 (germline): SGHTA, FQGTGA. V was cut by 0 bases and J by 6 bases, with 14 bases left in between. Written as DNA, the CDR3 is TGTGCCAGCAGCTTAACCCCAGGGGGGAAGGCCGGGGAGCTGTTTTTT. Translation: CASSLTPGGKAGELFF.

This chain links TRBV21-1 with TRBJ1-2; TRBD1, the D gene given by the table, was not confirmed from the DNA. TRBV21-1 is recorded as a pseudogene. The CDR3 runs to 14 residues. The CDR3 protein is CASSTWDRNYGYTF. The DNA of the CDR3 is TGTGCCAGCAGCACCTGGGACAGAAACTATGGCTACACCTTC.

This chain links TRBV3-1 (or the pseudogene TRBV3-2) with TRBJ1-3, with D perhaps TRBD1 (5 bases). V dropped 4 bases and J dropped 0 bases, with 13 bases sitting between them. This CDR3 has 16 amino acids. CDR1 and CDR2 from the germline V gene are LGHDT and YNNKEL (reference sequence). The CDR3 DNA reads TGTGCCAGCAGCCGTCGGGGACCATCCTCTGGAAACACCATATATTTT. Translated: CASSRRGPSSGNTIYF.

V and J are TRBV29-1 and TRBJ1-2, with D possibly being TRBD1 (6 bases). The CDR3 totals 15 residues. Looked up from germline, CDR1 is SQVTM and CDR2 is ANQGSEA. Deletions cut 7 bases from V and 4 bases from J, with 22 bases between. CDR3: CSAPEGGSNSYGYTF. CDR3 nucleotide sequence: TGCAGCGCCCCCGAGGGGGGGTCTAACTCCTATGGCTACACCTTC. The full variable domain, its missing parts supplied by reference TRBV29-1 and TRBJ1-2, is SAVISQKPSRDICQRGTSLTIQCQVDSQVTMMFWYRQQPGQSLTLIATANQGSEATYESGFVIDKFPISRPNLTFSTLTVSNMSPEDSSIYLCSAPEGGSNSYGYTFGSGTRLTVV.

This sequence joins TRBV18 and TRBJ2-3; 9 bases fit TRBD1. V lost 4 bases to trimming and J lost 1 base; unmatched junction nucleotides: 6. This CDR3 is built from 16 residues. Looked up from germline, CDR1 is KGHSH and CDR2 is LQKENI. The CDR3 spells CASSRDRTGGTDTQYF. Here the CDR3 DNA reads TGTGCCAGCTCACGAGATAGGACAGGGGGCACAGATACGCAGTATTTT.

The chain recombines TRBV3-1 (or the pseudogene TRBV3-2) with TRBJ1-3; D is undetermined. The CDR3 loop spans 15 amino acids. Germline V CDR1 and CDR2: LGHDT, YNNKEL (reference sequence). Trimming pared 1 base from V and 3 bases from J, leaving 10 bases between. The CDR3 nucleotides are TGTGCCAGCAGCCAAGTGAGGCAGTTTGGAAACACCATATATTTT. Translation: CASSQVRQFGNTIYF.

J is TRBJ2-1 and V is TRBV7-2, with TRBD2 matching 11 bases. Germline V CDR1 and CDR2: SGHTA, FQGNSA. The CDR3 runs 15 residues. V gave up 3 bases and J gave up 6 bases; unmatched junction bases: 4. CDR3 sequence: CASSLWLAGGNEQFF. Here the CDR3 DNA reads TGTGCCAGCAGCTTGTGGCTAGCGGGGGGCAATGAGCAGTTCTTC.

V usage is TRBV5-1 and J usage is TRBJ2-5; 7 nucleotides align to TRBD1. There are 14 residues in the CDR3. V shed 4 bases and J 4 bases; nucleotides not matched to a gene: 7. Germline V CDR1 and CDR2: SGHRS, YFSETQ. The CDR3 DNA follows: TGCGCCAGCAGCCCCCCGGGACAGCCAGAGACCCAGTACTTC. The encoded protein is CASSPPGQPETQYF.

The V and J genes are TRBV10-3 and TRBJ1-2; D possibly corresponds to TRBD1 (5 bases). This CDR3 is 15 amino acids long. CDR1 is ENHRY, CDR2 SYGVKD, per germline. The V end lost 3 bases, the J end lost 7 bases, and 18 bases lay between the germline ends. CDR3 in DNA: TGTGCCATCAGTGACCTTGGACCCGCGCAGGGTGGCTACACCTTC. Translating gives CAISDLGPAQGGYTF.

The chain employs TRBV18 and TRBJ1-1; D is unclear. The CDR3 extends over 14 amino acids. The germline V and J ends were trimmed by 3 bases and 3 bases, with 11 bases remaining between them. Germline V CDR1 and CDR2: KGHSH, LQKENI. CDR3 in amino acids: CASSPRIGHTEAFF. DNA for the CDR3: TGTGCCAGCTCACCGCGGATCGGGCACACTGAAGCTTTCTTT.

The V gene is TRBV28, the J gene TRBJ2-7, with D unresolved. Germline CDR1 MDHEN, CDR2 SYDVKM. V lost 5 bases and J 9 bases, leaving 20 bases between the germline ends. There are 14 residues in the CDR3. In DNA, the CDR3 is TGTGCCAGCAGTCCACCGGTCTCCCCGGTCGGGCAGTACTTC. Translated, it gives CASSPPVSPVGQYF.

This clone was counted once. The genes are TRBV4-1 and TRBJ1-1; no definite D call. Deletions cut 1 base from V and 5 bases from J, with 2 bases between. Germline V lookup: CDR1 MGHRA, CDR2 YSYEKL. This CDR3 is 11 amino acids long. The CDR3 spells CASSQGTEAFF. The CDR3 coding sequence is TGCGCCAGCAGCCAAGGTACTGAAGCTTTCTTT.